Listed below are T cell receptor delta chains from one sample, sequenced in a study of Vδ1+ human thymocytes. TCRdb re-called the multiplex PCR reads with CATT. The repertoire holds about 75,000 delta-chain clones, about 35% seen once, with under 0.3% in the top ten. The sample taken for sequencing was Vdelta1+ gamma-delta thymocytes from the thymus. Receptors were obtained from a boy under two years old who had congenital heart surgery. CDR3s include the opening cysteine and the closing phenylalanine or tryptophan. Fields, in order: clone size, V gene, D gene, J gene, CDR3 DNA, CDR3 protein. The D gene is left open where the match is weak. Clone size is shown for a subset of rows, as once, few, many or a class of expanded clone.

-	TRDV1	TRDD3	TRDJ1	TGTGCTCTTGGGGAACCCTCTACTACGAGGGGGATCTCTTCCGATAAACTCATCTTT	CALGEPSTTRGISSDKLIF
few	TRDV1	TRDD3	TRDJ1	TGTGCTCTTGGGGAACTCAGAGTACTGGGGGTTTTCACCCTGGCCGATAAACTCATCTTT	CALGELRVLGVFTLADKLIF
-	TRDV1	TRDD3	TRDJ1	TGTGCTCTTGGGGTGCCTACAAGGATACGCAAGCCCTGCTCCGATAAACTCATCTTT	CALGVPTRIRKPCSDKLIF
few	TRDV1	TRDD3	TRDJ1	TGTGCTCTTGGGGAACTTGGTCCACGGGGATATTCGTACACCGATAAACTCATCTTT	CALGELGPRGYSYTDKLIF
-	TRDV1	TRDD3	TRDJ2	TGTGCTCTTGGGGAACTACCCGCCTTCTTCCCTACTACTGGGGGATTGACAGCACAACTCTTCTTT	CALGELPAFFPTTGGLTAQLFF
-	TRDV1	TRDD3	TRDJ1	TGTGCTCTTGGGGAACAGGAAAGTGCCTACATCGTACTGGGGGCGTTTAAACTCATCTTT	CALGEQESAYIVLGAFKLIF
few	TRDV1	TRDD3	TRDJ1	TGTGCTCTTGGGGAACCGCCTACTGGGGGATCCCTGTACACCGATAAACTCATCTTT	CALGEPPTGGSLYTDKLIF
-	TRDV1	TRDD2	TRDJ1	TGTGCTCTTGGGGAACTTGCGTCCCGGGGGGCCTTCCTTCATCGGATCACCGATAAACTCATCTTT	CALGELASRGAFLHRITDKLIF
-	TRDV1	TRDD3	TRDJ1	TGTGCTCTTGGGGGCCTTCCAGTCCCATTTCCTAACGGGACCCCCGACTGGGGGTACACCGATAAACTCATCTTT	CALGGLPVPFPNGTPDWGYTDKLIF
-	TRDV1	-	TRDJ1	TGTGCTCTTGGGGAAATCCAGTTGGATAATACTGCCGGCGATAAACTCATCTTT	CALGEIQLDNTAGDKLIF
-	TRDV1	TRDD3	TRDJ1	TGTGCTCTTGGGGACTCCAAGTCATCGCTTGGAGGGGGATACCCGAACACCGATAAACTCATCTTT	CALGDSKSSLGGGYPNTDKLIF
-	TRDV1	TRDD3	TRDJ1	TGTGCTCTTGGGGTACCTCAAGTGAGAAAAAACTGGGGGAGCCACACCGATAAACTCATCTTT	CALGVPQVRKNWGSHTDKLIF
-	TRDV1	TRDD3	TRDJ1	TGTGCTCTTGGGGAAAGTCGGGGCTCGACCTGGGGGGAAGATAAACTCATCTTT	CALGESRGSTWGEDKLIF
-	TRDV1	-	TRDJ1	TGTGCTCTTGGGGAACTCTTCCCCGCTGCATTCCTCCCACTTTCCTACACCGATAAACTCATCTTT	CALGELFPAAFLPLSYTDKLIF
few	TRDV1	-	TRDJ1	TGTGCTCTTGGGGATCGTACCCTCTTCATGCCAAATAAACTCATCTTT	CALGDRTLFMPNKLIF
once	TRDV1	TRDD3	TRDJ1	TGTGCTCTTGGGGGCCTTCTGGGGGATACCGGGTACACCGATAAACTCATCTTT	CALGGLLGDTGYTDKLIF
-	TRDV2	TRDD3	TRDJ1	TGTGCCTGTGCCACCGACGGTTCCTGTGGTACTGGGGGGTACACCGATAAACTCATCTTT	CACATDGSCGTGGYTDKLIF
medium-sized	TRDV2	TRDD3	TRDJ1	TGTGCCTGTGACACCGGGTCAGGAGGGATACGTTACACCGATAAACTCATCTTT	CACDTGSGGIRYTDKLIF
-	TRDV1	-	TRDJ1	TGTGCTCTTGGGGAACCCCCTGGGGACCTGTACACCGATAAACTCATCTTT	CALGEPPGDLYTDKLIF
-	TRDV1	TRDD3	TRDJ1	TGTGCTCTTGGGGAAAGATCCGGAGGGACGTACTGGGGGATATCCTTCGCCGATAAACTCATCTTT	CALGERSGGTYWGISFADKLIF
-	TRDV1	TRDD3	TRDJ1	TGTGCTCTTGGGGCCCACCACACAACAAATTCCTACGGGGGATACGACACCGATGAACTCATCTTT	CALGAHHTTNSYGGYDTDELIF
few	TRDV3	-	TRDJ1	TGTGCCTTTAAAAGGGGGTTCGGTTGGATATACACATTC	CAFKRGFGWIYTF
-	TRDV1	-	TRDJ1	TGTGCTCTTGGGGAACCGGTTGGACGGGACGATTTCGACACCGATAAACTCATCTTT	CALGEPVGRDDFDTDKLIF
-	TRDV1	TRDD3	TRDJ1	TGTGCTCTTGGGGAACTAAACTGGGGGACACCGTGTTACACCGATAAACTCATCTTT	CALGELNWGTPCYTDKLIF
-	TRDV1	TRDD3	TRDJ1	TGTGCTCTTGTCCTTCCCCCTGGGGATACGCTATCGTACACCGATAAACTCATCTTT	CALVLPPGDTLSYTDKLIF
once	TRDV1	-	TRDJ1	TGTGCTCTTGGGGAACGGCCTTCCTATCATCCTGGGGGGCCTCACACCGATAAACTCATCTTT	CALGERPSYHPGGPHTDKLIF
-	TRDV1	-	TRDJ1	TGTGCTCTCGCGATCCCTCCTACTAGGGCTACGGGGGTCACCGATAAACTCATCTTT	CALAIPPTRATGVTDKLIF
few	TRDV1	TRDD3	TRDJ1	TGTGCTCTTGGGAACTTTCCTTTCCGTACTGGGGGATACTCCCTAATAAAACTCATCTTT	CALGNFPFRTGGYSLIKLIF
few	TRDV1	TRDD3	TRDJ1	TGTGCTCTTGGGGAACAGGGCCTTCCTTGGGACTGGGGGATACACGGGAGCACCGATAAACTCATCTTT	CALGEQGLPWDWGIHGSTDKLIF
-	TRDV1	TRDD3	TRDJ1	TGTGCTCTTGACGTGGGGCCCAACCCAGTCGTGTACTGGGGGATACGCTTTATTGGACCGTACACCGATAAACTCATCTTT	CALDVGPNPVVYWGIRFIGPYTDKLIF
-	TRDV1	TRDD3	TRDJ1	TGTGCTCTTGGGGAACCGGACCCCCTTATCTCATACTGGGGGACCCGTCTCATCTTT	CALGEPDPLISYWGTRLIF
-	TRDV2	TRDD3	TRDJ1	TGTGCCTGTTCTGGGGGATACGCGGGCGATAAACTCATCTTT	CACSGGYAGDKLIF
-	TRDV1	TRDD3	TRDJ1	TGTGCTCTTGGGGAACTCAGGCCTCGACGTCGGGGGATAGGTGTGGACACCGATAAACTCATCTTT	CALGELRPRRRGIGVDTDKLIF
-	TRDV1	TRDD3	TRDJ1	TGTGCTCTTGGGGAAGATTTTGCGCCAGTACTGGGGGATACGGGGGCCGATAAACTCATCTTT	CALGEDFAPVLGDTGADKLIF
few	TRDV1	TRDD3	TRDJ1	TGTGCTCTTGGGGAACTGCCCCCTACTACTGGGGGATACACGGGGGCCGATAAACTCATCTTT	CALGELPPTTGGYTGADKLIF
few	TRDV1	TRDD3	TRDJ1	TGTGCTCTTGGGGAACCGCTCCCCGCCATACGCACTGGGGGGCCGTACACCGATAAACTCATCTTT	CALGEPLPAIRTGGPYTDKLIF
-	TRDV1	-	TRDJ1	TGTGCTCTTGGGGAACTAACCCTCTACGGCGCCGATAAACTCATCTTT	CALGELTLYGADKLIF
-	TRDV1	TRDD3	TRDJ1	TGTGCTCTTGGGGACCGTATACGGATGGGGATATATTCCGATAAACTCATCTTT	CALGDRIRMGIYSDKLIF
-	TRDV1	TRDD3	TRDJ1	TGTGCTCTTGGGGATACCTTCCTCACTGGGGGATACGCGAGGTACACCGATAAACTCATCTTT	CALGDTFLTGGYARYTDKLIF
-	TRDV1	TRDD3	TRDJ1	TGTGCTCTTGGGGTACAGCCCCGTGGGATACGGTACACCGATAACCTCATCTTT	CALGVQPRGIRYTDNLIF